The clone carrying this TCR beta chain was counted a single time. Antigen specificity is unknown. This sample was taken from a study of cytomegalovirus exposure and HLA in healthy donors. Whole-study results and caveats: Per a prior analysis, the majority of TCR beta V segments were productive roughly 90% or roughly 30% of the time. Overall, approximately 180 TCR beta chains were annotated as cytomegalovirus-associated. An apparent linkage of common viral pathogens to several of the most significant clusters emerged in a later analysis.

Trimming left V 3 bases short and J 4 bases short, with 21 bases between. This CDR3 has 17 residues. Germline V lookup: CDR1 LGHNA, CDR2 YSLEER. PCR employed 60 Vbeta and 13 Jbeta primers. The assay was immunoSEQ multiplex PCR, and TCRdb's table has in-frame clones only and misses some. Of approximately 200,000 clones in the sample, 70% to 80% were seen once. Sequencing input: PBMCs. The V call is TRBV4-3, the J call TRBJ1-2; no reliable D call. The sequence derives from a girl between 10 and 17 years old in good health and CMV-seropositive. This CDR3 reads CASSQRAERRLGYGYTF. In nucleotides, the CDR3 is TGCGCCAGCAGCCAGCGTGCGGAACGGAGGTTAGGCTATGGCTACACCTTC.